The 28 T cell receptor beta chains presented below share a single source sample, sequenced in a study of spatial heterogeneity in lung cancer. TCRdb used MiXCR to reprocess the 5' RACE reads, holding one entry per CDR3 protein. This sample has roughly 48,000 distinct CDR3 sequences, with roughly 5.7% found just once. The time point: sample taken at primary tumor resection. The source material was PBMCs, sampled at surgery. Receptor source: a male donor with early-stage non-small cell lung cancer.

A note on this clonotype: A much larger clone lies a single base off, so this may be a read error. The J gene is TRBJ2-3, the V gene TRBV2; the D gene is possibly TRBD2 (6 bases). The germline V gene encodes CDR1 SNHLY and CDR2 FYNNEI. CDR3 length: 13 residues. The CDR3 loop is CVSSAGGAATQYF. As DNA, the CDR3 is TGTGTCAGCAGTGCCGGGGGAGCAGCTACGCAGTATTTT.

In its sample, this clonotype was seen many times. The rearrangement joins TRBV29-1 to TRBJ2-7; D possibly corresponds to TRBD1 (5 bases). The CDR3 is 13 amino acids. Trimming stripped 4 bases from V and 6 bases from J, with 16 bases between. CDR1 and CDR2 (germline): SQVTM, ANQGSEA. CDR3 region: CSVASDQGGEQYF. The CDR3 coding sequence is TGCAGCGTTGCCTCGGACCAGGGTGGCGAGCAGTACTTC.

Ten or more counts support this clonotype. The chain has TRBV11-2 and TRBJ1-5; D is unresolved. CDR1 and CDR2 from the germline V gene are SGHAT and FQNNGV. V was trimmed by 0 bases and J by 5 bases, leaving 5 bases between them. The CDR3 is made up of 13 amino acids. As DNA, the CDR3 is TGTGCCAGCAGCTTAGATCAGGATCAGCCCCAGCATTTT. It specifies CASSLDQDQPQHF.

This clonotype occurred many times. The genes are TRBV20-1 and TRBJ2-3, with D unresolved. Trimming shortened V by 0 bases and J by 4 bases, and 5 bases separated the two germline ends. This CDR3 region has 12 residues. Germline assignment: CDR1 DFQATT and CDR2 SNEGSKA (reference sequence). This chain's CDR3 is CSARDQADTQYF. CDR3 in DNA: TGCAGTGCTAGAGATCAGGCAGATACGCAGTATTTT.

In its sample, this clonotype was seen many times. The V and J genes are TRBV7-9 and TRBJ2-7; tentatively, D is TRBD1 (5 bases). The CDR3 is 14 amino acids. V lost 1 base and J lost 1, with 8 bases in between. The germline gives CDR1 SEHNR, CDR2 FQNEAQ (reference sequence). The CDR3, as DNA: TGTGCCAGCAGCTTAGTCAGGGATTCCTACGAGCAGTACTTC. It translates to CASSLVRDSYEQYF.

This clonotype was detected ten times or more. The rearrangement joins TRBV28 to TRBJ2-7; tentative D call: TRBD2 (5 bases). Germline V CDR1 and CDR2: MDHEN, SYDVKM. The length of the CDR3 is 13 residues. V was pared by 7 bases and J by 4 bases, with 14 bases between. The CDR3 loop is CASTTHPGYEQYF. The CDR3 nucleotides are TGTGCCAGCACCACCCACCCGGGGTACGAGCAGTACTTC.

The CDR3 sequence: CASSILAGGLGEQFF. The CDR3 coding sequence is TGTGCCAGCAGTATACTAGCGGGAGGGCTCGGTGAGCAGTTCTTC. J is TRBJ2-1 and V is TRBV12-3 or TRBV12-4; 13 bases map to TRBD2. The CDR3 has 15 residues. Germline trimming cut 5 bases from V and 9 bases from J; bases unmatched to any gene: 7.

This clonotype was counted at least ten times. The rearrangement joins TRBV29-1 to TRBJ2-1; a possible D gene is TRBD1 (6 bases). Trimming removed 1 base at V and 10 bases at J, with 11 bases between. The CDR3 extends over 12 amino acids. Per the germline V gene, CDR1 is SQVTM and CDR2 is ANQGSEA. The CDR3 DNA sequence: TGCAGCGTTGAAGGTCCGGACAGCGAGCAGTTCTTC. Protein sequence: CSVEGPDSEQFF.

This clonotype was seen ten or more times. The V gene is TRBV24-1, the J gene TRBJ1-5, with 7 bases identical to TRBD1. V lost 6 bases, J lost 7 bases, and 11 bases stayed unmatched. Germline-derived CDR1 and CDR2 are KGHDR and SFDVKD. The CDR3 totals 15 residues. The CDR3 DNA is TGTGCCACCAGTTATGTACAGGGGAGGCGGCAGCCCCAGCATTTT. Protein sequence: CATSYVQGRRQPQHF.

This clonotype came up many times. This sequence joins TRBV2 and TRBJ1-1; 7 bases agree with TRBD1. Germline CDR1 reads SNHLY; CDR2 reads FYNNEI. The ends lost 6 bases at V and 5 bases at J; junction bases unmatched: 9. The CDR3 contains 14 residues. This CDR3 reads CASSLLAGGTEAFF. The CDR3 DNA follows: TGTGCCAGCAGCCTATTGGCAGGGGGTACTGAAGCTTTCTTT.

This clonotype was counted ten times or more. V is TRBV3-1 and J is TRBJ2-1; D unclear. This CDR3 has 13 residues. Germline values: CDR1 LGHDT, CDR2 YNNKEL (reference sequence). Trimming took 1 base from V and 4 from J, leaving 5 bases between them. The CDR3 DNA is TGTGCCAGCAGCCAAGGGCTTTACAATGAGCAGTTCTTC. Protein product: CASSQGLYNEQFF.

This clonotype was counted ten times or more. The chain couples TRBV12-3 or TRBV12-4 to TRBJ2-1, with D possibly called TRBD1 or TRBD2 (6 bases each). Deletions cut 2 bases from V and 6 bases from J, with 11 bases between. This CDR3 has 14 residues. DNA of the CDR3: TGTGCCAGCAGTTTATTCGAGGGGGGCAATGAGCAGTTCTTC. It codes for CASSLFEGGNEQFF.

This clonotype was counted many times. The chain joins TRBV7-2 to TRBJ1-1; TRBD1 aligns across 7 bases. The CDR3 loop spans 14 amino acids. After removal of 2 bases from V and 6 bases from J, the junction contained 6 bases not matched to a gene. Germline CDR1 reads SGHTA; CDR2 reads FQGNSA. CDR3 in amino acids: CASSLLIRGSEAFF. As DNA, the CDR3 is TGTGCCAGCAGCTTATTAATCAGGGGGTCTGAAGCTTTCTTT.

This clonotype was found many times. The CDR3 protein is CASSEGGVKETQYF. CDR3 DNA: TGTGCCAGCAGTGAGGGGGGAGTCAAAGAGACCCAGTACTTC. The J gene is TRBJ2-5, the V gene TRBV6-1, with D perhaps TRBD2 (6 bases). CDR3 length: 14 residues. V shed 3 bases and J shed 3 bases, with 11 bases lying between them. Germline V CDR1 and CDR2: MNHNS, SASEGT.

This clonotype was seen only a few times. The CDR3 nucleotides are TGTGCCAGCAGCTTAGGACGATCACCCCTCCACTTT. The encoded protein is CASSLGRSPLHF. The chain joins TRBV7-2 to TRBJ1-6; no firm D call. Trimming removed 1 base from V and 10 bases from J, with 5 bases in between. The CDR3 runs 12 residues. The germline gives CDR1 SGHTA, CDR2 FQGNSA.

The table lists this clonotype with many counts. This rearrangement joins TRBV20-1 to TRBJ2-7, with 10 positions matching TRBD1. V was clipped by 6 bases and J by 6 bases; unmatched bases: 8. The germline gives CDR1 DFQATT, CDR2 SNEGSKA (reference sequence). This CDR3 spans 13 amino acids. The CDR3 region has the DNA TGCAGTGCCGCGGACAGGGGGTCGTTCGAGCAGTACTTC. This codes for CSAADRGSFEQYF.

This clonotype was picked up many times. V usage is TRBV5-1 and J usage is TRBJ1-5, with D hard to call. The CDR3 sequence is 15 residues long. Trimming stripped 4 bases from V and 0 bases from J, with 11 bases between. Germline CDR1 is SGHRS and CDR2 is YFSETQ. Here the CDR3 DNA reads TGCGCCAGCAGCATGGAGGGCAGTAGCAATCAGCCCCAGCATTTT. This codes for CASSMEGSSNQPQHF.

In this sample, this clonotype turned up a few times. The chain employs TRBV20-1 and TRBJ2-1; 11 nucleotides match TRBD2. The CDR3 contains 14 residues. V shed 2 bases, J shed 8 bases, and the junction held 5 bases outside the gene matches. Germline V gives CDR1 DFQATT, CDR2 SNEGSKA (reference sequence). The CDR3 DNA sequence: TGCAGTGCTAGAAAACTAGCGGGGGTGGATGAGCAGTTCTTC. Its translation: CSARKLAGVDEQFF.

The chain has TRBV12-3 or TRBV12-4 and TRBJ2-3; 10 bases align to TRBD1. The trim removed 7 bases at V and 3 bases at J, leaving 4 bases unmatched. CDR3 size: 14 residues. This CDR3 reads CASNGDRGTDTQYF. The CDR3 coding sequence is TGTGCCAGCAATGGGGACAGGGGTACAGATACGCAGTATTTT.

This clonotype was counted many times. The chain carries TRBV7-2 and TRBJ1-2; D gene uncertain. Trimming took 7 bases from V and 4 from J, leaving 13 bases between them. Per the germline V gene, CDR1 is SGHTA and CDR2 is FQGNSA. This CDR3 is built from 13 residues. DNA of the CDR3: TGTGCCAGCACCGGGGTCGCCTCCTATGGCTACACCTTC. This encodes CASTGVASYGYTF.

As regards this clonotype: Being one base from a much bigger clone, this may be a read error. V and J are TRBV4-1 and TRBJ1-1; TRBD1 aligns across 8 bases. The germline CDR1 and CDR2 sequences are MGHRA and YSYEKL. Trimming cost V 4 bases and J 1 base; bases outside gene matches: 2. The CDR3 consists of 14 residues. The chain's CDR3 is CASSLGQGNTEAFF. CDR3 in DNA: TGCGCCAGCAGCCTTGGACAGGGGAACACTGAAGCTTTCTTT.

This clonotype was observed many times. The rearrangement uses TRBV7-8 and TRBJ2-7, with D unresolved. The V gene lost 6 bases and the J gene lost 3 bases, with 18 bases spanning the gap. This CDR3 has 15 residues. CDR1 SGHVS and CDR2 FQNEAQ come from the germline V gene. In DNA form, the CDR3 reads TGTGCCAGCAGGCCGGGTCCCGGGCAATACTACGAGCAGTACTTC. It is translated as CASRPGPGQYYEQYF.

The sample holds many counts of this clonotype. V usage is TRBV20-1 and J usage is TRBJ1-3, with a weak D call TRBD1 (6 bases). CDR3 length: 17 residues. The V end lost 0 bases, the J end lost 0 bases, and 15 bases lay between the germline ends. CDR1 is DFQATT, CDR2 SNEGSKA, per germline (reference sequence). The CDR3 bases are TGCAGTGCTAGAGACGGCGGACAGACTTTCTCTGGAAACACCATATATTTT. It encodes CSARDGGQTFSGNTIYF.

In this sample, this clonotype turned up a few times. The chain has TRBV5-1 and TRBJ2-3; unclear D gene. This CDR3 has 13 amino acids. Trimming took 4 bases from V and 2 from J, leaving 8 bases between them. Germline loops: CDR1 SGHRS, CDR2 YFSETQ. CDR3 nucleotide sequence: TGCGCCAGCAGCCCTCGGACCACAGATACGCAGTATTTT. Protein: CASSPRTTDTQYF. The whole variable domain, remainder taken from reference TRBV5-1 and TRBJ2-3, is KAGVTQTPRYLIKTRGQQVTLSCSPISGHRSVSWYQQTPGQGLQFLFEYFSETQRNKGNFPGRFSGRQFSNSRSEMNVSTLELGDSALYLCASSPRTTDTQYFGPGTRLTVL.

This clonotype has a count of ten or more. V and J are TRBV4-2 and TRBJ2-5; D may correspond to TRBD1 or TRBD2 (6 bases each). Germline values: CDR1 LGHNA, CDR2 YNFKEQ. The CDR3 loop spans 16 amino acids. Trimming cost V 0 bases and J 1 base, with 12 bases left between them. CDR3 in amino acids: CASSQEVKGGQETQYF. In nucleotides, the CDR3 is TGTGCCAGCAGCCAAGAAGTAAAGGGGGGCCAAGAGACCCAGTACTTC.

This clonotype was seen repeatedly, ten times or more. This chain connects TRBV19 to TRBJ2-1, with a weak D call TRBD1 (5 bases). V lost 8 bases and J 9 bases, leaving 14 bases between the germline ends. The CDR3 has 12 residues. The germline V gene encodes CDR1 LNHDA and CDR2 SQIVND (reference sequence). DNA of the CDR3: TGTGCCAGTGCCGGACCAAGGGGTGAGCAGTTCTTC. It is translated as CASAGPRGEQFF.

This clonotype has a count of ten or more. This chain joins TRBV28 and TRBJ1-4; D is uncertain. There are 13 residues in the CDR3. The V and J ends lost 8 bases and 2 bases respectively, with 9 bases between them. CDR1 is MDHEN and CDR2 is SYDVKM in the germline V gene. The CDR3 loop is CASGRSTNEKLFF. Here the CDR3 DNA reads TGTGCCAGCGGGCGGTCCACTAATGAAAAACTGTTTTTT. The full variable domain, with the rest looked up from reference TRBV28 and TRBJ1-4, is DVKVTQSSRYLVKRTGEKVFLECVQDMDHENMFWYRQDPGLGLRLIYFSYDVKMKEKGDIPEGYSVSREKKERFSLILESASTNQTSMYLCASGRSTNEKLFFGSGTQLSVL.

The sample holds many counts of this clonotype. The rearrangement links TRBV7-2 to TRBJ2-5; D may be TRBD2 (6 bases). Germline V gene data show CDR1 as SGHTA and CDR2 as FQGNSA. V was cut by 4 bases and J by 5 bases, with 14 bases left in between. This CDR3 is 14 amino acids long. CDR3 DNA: TGTGCCAGCAGCTCCGGGAGCGTTCGCGAGACCCAGTACTTC. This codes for CASSSGSVRETQYF.